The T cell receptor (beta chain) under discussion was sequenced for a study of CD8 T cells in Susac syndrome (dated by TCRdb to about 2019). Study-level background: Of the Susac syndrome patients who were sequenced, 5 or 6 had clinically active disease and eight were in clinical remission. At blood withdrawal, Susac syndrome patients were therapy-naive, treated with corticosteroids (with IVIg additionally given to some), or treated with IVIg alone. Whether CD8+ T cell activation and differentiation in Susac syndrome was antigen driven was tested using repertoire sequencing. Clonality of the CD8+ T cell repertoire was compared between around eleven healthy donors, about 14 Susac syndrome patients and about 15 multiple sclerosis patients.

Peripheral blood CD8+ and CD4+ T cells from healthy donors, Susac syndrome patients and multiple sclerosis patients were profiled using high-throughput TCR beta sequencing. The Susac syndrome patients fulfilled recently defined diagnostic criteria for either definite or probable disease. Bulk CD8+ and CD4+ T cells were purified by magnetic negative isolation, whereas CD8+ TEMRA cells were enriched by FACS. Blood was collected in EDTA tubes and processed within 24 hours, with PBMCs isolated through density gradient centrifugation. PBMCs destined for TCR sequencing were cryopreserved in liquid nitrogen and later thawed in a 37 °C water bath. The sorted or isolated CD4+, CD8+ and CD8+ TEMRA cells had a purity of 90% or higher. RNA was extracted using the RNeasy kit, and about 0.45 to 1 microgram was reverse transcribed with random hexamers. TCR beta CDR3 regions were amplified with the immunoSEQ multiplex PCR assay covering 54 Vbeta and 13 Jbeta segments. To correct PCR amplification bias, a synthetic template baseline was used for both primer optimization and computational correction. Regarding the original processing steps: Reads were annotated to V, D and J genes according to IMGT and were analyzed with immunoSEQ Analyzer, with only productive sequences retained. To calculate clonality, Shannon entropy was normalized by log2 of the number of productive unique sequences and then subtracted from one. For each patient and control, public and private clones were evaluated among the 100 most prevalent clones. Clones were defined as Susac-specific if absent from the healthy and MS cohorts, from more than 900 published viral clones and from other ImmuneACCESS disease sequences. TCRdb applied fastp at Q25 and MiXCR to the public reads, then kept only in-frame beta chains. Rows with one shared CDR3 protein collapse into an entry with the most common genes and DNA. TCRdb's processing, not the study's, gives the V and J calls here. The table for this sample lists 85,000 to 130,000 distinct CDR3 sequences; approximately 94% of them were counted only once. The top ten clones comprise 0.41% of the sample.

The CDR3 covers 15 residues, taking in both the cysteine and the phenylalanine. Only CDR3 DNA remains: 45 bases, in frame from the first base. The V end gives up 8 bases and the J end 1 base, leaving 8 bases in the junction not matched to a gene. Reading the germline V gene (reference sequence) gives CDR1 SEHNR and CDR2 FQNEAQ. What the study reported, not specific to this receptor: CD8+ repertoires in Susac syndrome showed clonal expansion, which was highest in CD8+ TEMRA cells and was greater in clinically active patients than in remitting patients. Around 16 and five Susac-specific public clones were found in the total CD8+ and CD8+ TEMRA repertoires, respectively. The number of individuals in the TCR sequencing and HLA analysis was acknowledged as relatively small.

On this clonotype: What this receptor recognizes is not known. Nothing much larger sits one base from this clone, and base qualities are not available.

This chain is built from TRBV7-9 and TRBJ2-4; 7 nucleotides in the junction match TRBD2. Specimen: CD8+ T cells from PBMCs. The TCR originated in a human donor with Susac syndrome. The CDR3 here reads CASESKTSAKNIQYF. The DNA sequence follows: TGTGCCAGCGAGTCGAAGACTAGCGCCAAAAACATTCAGTACTTC.